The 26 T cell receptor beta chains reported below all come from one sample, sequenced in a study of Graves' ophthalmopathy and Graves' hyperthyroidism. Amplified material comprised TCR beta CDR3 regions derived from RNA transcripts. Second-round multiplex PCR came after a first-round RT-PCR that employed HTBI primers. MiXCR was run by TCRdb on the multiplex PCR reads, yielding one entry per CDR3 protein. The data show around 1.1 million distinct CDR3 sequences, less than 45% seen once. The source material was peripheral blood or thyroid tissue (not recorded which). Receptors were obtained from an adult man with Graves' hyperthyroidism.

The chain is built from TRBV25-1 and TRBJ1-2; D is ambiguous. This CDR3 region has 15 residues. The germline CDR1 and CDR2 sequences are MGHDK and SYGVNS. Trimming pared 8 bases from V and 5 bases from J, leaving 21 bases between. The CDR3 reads CASLYAWLYPYGYTF. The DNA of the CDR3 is TGTGCCAGCTTGTACGCCTGGCTCTACCCTTATGGCTACACCTTC.

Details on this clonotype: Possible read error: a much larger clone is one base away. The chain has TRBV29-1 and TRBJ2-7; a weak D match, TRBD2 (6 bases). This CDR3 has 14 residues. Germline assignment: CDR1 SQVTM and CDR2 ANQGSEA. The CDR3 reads CSAVGGENPYEQYF. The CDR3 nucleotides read TGCAGTGCAGTGGGCGGGGAGAACCCCTACGAGCAGTACTTC.

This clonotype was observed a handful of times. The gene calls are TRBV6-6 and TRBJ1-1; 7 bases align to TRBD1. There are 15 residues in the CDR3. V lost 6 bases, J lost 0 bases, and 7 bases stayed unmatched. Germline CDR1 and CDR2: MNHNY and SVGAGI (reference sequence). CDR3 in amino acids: CASRGQKSMNTEAFF. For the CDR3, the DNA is TGTGCCAGCAGGGGACAGAAGTCCATGAACACTGAAGCTTTCTTT.

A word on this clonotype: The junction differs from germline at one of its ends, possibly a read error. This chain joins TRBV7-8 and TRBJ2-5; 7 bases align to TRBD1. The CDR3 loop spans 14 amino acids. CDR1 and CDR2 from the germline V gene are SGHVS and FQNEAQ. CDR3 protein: CASSWGTAYNEQYF. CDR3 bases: TGTGCCAGTAGCTGGGGGACAGCCTACAATGAGCAGTACTTC.

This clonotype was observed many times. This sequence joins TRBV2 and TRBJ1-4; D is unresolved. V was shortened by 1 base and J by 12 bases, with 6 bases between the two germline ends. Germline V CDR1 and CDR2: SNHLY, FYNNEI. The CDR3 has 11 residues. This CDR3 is CASSEERQLFF. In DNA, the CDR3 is TGTGCCAGCAGTGAAGAGAGGCAACTGTTTTTT.

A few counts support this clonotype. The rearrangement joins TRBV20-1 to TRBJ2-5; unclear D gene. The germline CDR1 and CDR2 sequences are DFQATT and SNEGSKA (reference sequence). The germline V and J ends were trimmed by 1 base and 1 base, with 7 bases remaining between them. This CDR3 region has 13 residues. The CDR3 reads CSARVGFQETQYF. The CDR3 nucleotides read TGCAGTGCTAGAGTGGGGTTCCAAGAGACCCAGTACTTC.

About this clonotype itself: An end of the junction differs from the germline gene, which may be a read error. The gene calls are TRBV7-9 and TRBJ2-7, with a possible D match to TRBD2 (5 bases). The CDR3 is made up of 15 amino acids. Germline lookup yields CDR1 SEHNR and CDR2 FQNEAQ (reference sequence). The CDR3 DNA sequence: TGTACCAGCAGCCAACCGAGTTCGGGGAAGGACGAGCAGTACTTC. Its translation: CTSSQPSSGKDEQYF. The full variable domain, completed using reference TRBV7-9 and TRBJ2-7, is DTGVSQNPRHKITKRGQNVTFRCDPISEHNRLYWYRQTLGQGPEFLTYFQNEAQLEKSRLLSDRFSAERPKGSFSTLEIQRTEQGDSAMYLCTSSQPSSGKDEQYFGPGTRLTVT.

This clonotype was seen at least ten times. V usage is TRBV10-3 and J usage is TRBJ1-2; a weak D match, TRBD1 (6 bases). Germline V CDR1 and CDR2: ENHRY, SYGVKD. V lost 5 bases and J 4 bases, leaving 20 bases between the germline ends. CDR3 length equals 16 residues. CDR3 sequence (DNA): TGTGCCATCAGTCCTCGGGGGGGGGCCGACGGCTATGGCTACACCTTC. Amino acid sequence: CAISPRGGADGYGYTF.

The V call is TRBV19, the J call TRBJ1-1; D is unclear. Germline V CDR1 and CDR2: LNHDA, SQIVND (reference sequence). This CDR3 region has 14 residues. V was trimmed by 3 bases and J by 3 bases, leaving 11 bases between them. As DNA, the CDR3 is TGTGCCAGTAGTATGCTGAGCCAAGACACTGAAGCTTTCTTT. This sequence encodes CASSMLSQDTEAFF.

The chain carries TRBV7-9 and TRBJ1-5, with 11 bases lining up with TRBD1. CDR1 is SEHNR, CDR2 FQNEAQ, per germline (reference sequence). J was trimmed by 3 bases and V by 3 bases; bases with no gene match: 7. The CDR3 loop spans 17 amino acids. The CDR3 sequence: CASSLWDRGEPNQPQHF. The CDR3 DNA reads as TGTGCCAGCAGCTTGTGGGACAGGGGGGAACCCAATCAGCCCCAGCATTTT.

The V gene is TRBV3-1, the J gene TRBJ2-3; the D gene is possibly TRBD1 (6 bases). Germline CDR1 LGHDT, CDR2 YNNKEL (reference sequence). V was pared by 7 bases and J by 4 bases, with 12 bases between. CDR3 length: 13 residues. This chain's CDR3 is CASKFGTSDTQYF. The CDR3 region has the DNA TGTGCCAGCAAGTTCGGGACATCAGATACGCAGTATTTT.

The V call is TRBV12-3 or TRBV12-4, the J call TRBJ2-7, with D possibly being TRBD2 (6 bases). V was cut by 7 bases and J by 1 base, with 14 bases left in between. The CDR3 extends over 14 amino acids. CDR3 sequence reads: CASNDGGNSYEQYF. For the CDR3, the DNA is TGTGCCAGCAACGACGGCGGGAATTCCTACGAGCAGTACTTC.

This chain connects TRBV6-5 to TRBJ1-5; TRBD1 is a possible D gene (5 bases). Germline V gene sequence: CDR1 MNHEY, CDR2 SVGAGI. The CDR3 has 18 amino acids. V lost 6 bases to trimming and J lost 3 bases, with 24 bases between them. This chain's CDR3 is CASRRDSGGVGINQPQHF. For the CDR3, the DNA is TGTGCCAGCAGAAGGGATTCAGGAGGGGTTGGTATCAATCAGCCCCAGCATTTT.

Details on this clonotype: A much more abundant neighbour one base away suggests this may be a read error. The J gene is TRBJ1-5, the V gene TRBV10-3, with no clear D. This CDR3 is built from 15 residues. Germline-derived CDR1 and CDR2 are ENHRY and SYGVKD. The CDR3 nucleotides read TGTGCCAGCAGTGAGTCGTGGGGTGGCAATCAGCCCCAGCATTTT. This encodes CASSESWGGNQPQHF.

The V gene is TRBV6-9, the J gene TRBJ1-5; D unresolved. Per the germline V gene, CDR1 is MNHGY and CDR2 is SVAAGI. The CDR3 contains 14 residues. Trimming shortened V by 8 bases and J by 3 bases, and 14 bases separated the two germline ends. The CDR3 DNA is TGTGCCAGCCGGGCCGTGCCGGCCAATCAGCCCCAGCATTTT. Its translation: CASRAVPANQPQHF.

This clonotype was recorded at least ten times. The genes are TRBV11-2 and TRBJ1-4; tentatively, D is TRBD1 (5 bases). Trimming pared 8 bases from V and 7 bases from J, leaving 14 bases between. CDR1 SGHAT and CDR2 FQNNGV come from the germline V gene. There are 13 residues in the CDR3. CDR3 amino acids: CASSRIGTEKLFF. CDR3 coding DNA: TGTGCCAGCTCACGCATAGGGACTGAAAAACTGTTTTTT.

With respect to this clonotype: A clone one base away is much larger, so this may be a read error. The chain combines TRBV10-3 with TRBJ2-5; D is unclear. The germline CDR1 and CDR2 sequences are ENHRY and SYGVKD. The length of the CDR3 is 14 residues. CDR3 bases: TGTGTCATCAGTGAGTCGCGTAACCAAGAGACCCAGTACTTC. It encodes CVISESRNQETQYF.

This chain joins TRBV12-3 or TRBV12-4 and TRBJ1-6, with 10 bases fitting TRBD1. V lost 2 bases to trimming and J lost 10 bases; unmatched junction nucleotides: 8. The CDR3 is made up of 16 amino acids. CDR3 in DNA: TGTGCCAGCAGTTTATGGGACAGGACAGGGGGATCACCCCTCCACTTT. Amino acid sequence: CASSLWDRTGGSPLHF.

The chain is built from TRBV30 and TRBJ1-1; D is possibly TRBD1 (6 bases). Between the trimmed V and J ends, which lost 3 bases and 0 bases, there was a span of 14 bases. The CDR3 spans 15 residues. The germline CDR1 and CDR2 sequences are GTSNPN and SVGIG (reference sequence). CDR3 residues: CAWSPDRLMNTEAFF. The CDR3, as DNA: TGTGCCTGGAGCCCGGACAGACTAATGAACACTGAAGCTTTCTTT.

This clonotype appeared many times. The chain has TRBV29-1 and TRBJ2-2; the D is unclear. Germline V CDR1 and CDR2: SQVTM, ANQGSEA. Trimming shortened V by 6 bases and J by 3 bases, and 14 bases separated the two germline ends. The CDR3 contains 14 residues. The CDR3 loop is CSVKTGPDTGELFF. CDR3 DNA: TGCAGCGTCAAGACGGGCCCCGACACCGGGGAGCTGTTTTTT.

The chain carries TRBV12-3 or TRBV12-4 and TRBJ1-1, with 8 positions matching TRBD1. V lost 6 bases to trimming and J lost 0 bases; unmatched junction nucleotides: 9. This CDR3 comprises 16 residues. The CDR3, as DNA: TGTGCCAGCAGCGGACAGGGTGTTGCGATGAACACTGAAGCTTTCTTT. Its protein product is CASSGQGVAMNTEAFF.

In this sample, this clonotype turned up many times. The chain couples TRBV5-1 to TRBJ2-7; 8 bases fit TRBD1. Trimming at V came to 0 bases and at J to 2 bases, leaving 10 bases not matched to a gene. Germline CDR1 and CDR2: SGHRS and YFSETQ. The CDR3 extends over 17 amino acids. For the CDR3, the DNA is TGCGCCAGCAGCTTGGAGGTGGGACAGGTCTACCCCTACGAGCAGTACTTC. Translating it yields CASSLEVGQVYPYEQYF.

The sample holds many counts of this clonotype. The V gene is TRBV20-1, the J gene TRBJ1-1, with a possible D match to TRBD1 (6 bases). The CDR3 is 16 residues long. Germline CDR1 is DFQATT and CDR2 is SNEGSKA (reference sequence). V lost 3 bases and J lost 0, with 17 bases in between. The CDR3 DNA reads TGCAGTGCTAGCGGGGCAGGAGGGGGTCTGAACACTGAAGCTTTCTTT. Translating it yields CSASGAGGGLNTEAFF.

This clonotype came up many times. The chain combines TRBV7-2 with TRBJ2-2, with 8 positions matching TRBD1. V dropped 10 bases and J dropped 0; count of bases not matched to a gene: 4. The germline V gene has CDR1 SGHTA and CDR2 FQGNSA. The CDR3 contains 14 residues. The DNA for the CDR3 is TGTGCCATCTTGGACAGGGCGAACACCGGGGAGCTGTTTTTT. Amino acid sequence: CAILDRANTGELFF. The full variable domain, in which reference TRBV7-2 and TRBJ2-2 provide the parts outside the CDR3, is GAGVSQSPSNKVTEKGKDVELRCDPISGHTALYWYRQSLGQGLEFLIYFQGNSAPDKSGLPSDRFSAERTGGSVSTLTIQRTQQEDSAVYLCAILDRANTGELFFGEGSRLTVL.

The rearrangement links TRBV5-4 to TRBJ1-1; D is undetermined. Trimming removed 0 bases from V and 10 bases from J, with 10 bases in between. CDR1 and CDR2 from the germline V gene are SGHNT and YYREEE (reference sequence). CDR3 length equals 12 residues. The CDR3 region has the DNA TGTGCCAGCAGCTTGGGGGTAGCTGGAGCTTTCTTT. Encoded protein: CASSLGVAGAFF. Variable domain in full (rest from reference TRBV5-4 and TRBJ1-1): ETGVTQSPTHLIKTRGQQVTLRCSSQSGHNTVSWYQQALGQGPQFIFQYYREEENGRGNFPPRFSGLQFPNYSSELNVNALELDDSALYLCASSLGVAGAFFGQGTRLTVV.

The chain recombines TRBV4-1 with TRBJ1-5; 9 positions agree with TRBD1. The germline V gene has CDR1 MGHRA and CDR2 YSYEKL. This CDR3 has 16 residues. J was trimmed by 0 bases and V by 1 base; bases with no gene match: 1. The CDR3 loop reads CASSQGDRVSNQPQHF. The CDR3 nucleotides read TGCGCCAGCAGCCAAGGGGACAGGGTTAGCAATCAGCCCCAGCATTTT.